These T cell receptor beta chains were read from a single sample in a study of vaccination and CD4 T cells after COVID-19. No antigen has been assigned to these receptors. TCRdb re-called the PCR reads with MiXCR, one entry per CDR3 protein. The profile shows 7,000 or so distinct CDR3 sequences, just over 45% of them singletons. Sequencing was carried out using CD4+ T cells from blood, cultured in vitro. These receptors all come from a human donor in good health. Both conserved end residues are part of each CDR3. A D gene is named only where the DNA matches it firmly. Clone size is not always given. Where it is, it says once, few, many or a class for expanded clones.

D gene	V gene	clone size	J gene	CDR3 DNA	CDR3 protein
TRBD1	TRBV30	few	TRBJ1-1	TGTGCCTGGAGTAAGGGACAGTCTGAAGCTTTCTTT	CAWSKGQSEAFF
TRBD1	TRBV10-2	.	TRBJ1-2	TGCGCCAGCAGCCGGGACAGTCAAAACTATGGCTACACCTTC	CASSRDSQNYGYTF
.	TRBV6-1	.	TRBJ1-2	TGTGCCAGCGAGGGCGGCAACCACTATGGCTACACCTTC	CASEGGNHYGYTF
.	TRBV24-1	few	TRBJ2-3	TGTGCCACCAGTGAGGGTTTCCTTAGCACAGATACGCAGTATTTT	CATSEGFLSTDTQYF
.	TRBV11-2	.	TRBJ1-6	TGTGCCAGCAGCCCCTCAGGGGTCAATTCACCCCTCCACTTT	CASSPSGVNSPLHF
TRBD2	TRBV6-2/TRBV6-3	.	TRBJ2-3	TGTGCCAGCAGTTACTCAGCGGGGGAGAGGGATACGCAGTATTTT	CASSYSAGERDTQYF
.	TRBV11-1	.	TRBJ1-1	TGTGCCAGCAGCTTTAATCTGGGAAATACTGAAGCTTTCTTT	CASSFNLGNTEAFF
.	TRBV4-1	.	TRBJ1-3	TGCGCCAGCAGCCGTGGGGACGACCCCGGAAACACCATATATTTT	CASSRGDDPGNTIYF
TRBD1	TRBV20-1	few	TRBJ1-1	TGCAGTGCTGGGACAGGGGGTACGGCTTTCTTT	CSAGTGGTAFF
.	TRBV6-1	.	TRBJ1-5	TGTGCCAGCAGTCACGCAGGCCCAGGAGGCAATCAGCCCCAGCATTTT	CASSHAGPGGNQPQHF
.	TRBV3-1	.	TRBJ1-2	TGTGCCAGCAGCCAGCTTGAAGGGTTTGGCTACACCTTC	CASSQLEGFGYTF
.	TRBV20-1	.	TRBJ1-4	TGCAGTGCTCCTTCTGCGAAGGTCGGGGAAAAACTGTTTTTT	CSAPSAKVGEKLFF
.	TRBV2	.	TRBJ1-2	TGTGCCAGCCTCGAGGGGTCGGACTATGGCTACACCTTC	CASLEGSDYGYTF
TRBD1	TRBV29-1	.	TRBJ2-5	TGCAGCGAACAGGGGATAGAAGAGACCCAGTACTTC	CSEQGIEETQYF
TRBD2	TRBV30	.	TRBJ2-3	TGTGCCTGGAGTGTCGGGGGGGGGGCAGGTGATACGCAGTATTTT	CAWSVGGGAGDTQYF
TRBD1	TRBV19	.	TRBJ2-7	TGTGCCAGTAGTAGGACAGGGGAAACAACCTACGAGCAGTACTTC	CASSRTGETTYEQYF
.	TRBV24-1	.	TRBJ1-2	TGTGCCACCAGTGATTTTGAGGGATGCAATGGCTACACCTTC	CATSDFEGCNGYTF
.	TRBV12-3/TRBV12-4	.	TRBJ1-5	TGTGCCAGCAGGCAGGGGAGCAATCAGCCCCAGCATTTT	CASRQGSNQPQHF
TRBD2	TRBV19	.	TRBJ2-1	TGTGCCAGTAGGGTCACGGGGGGGCAGGGGAATGAGCAGTTCTTC	CASRVTGGQGNEQFF
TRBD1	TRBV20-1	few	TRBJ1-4	TGCAGTGCTAGAGAGGGGACAGGGGGATATGAAAAACTGTTTTTT	CSAREGTGGYEKLFF
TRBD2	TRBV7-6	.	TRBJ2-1	TGTGCCAGCAGGCTAGCGGGGGGCATGGATGAGCAGTTCTTC	CASRLAGGMDEQFF
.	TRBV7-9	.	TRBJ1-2	TGTGCCAGCAGCCTGGACAGTCGGTATGGCTACACCTTC	CASSLDSRYGYTF
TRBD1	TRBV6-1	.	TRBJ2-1	TGTGCCAGCAGTCGGGCAGGGGGCGCTTACAATGAGCAGTTCTTC	CASSRAGGAYNEQFF
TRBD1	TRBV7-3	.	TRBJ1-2	TGTGCCAGCAGCTTCACAGGGGAGAGTTATAACTATGGCTACACCTTC	CASSFTGESYNYGYTF
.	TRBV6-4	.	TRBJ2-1	TGTGCCAGCAGTGACTCGGGACACAATGAGCAGTTCTTC	CASSDSGHNEQFF
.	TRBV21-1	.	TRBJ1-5	TGTGCCAGCAGCACCACAGGGGATCAGCCCCAGCATTTT	CASSTTGDQPQHF
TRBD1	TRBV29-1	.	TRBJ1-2	TGCAGCGTTGAAACCCCTGGACAGGCGCAAGGCTATGGCTACACCTTC	CSVETPGQAQGYGYTF
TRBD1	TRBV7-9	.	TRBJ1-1	TGTGCCAGCAGCTTGGGGACAGGGGACACTGAAGCTTTCTTT	CASSLGTGDTEAFF
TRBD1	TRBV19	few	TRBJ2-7	TGTGCCAGTAGTTTGGGACAGGGTTTGGGGGAGCAGTACTTC	CASSLGQGLGEQYF
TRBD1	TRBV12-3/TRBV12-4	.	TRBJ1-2	TGTGCCAGCAGTTTTGGGGACAGGCCAGCCTATGGCTACACCTTC	CASSFGDRPAYGYTF
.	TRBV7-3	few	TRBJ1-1	TGTGCCAGCAGCTTAATTAGGGGGGCTGAAGCTTTCTTT	CASSLIRGAEAFF
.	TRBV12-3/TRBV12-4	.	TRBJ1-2	TGTGCCAGCAGTTTAGGTCGGGATAACTATGGCTACACCTTC	CASSLGRDNYGYTF
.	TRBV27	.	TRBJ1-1	TGTGCCAGCAATGGGGGACCTCTGAACACTGAAGCTTTCTTT	CASNGGPLNTEAFF
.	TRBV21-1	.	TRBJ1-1	TGTGCCAGCAGCAAACGGTTCACAGAGAACACTGAAGCTTTCTTT	CASSKRFTENTEAFF
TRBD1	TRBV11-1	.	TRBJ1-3	TGTGCCAGCGTTCGGGGACAGGGCGAAAACACCATATATTTT	CASVRGQGENTIYF
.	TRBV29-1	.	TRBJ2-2	TGCAGCGGACGGCGGGGCAACGCGAACACCGGGGAGCTGTTTTTT	CSGRRGNANTGELFF
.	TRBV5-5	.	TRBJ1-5	TGTGCCAGCAGCTCATTGGGTCGGAGCAATCAGCCCCAGCATTTT	CASSSLGRSNQPQHF
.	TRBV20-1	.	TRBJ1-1	TGCGGTGCTAGCGGCAACACGAACACTGAAGCTTTCTTT	CGASGNTNTEAFF
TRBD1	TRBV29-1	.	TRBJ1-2	TGCAGCGCTGGCCGACAGGGGAACTATGGCTACACCTTC	CSAGRQGNYGYTF
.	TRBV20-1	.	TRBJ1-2	TGCAGTGCTAGAGCAGGGGACAACTATGGCTACACCTTC	CSARAGDNYGYTF
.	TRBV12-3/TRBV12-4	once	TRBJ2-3	TGTGCCAGCACCAACCGTGGTATTCGTACAGATACGCAGTATTTT	CASTNRGIRTDTQYF
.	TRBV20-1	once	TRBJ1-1	TGCAGTGCCAAACTTCACAGGGACACTGAAGCTTTCTTT	CSAKLHRDTEAFF
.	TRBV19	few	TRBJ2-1	TGTGCCAGTAGTATATTTCGTGACAATGAGCAGTTCTTC	CASSIFRDNEQFF
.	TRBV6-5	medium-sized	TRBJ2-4	TGTGCCAGCAGTTTGTATTGGGGGAATCTAGCCAAAAACATTCAGTACTTC	CASSLYWGNLAKNIQYF
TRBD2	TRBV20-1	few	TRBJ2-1	TGCAGTGCTAGAGATGGGCGGGGGGAGCAGTTCTTC	CSARDGRGEQFF
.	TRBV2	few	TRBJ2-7	TGTGCCAGCATGCTGGTCGGGTCCTACGAGCAGTACTTC	CASMLVGSYEQYF
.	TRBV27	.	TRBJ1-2	TGTGCCAGCGGGCTATCACAATATGGCTACACCTTC	CASGLSQYGYTF
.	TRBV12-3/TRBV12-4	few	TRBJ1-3	TGTGCCAGCAGGACCTCCATATATTTT	CASRTSIYF
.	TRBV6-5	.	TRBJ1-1	TGTGCCAGCAGTTTCAGGGGTTCCACTGAAGCTTTCTTT	CASSFRGSTEAFF
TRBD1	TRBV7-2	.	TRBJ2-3	TGTGCCAGCACACGCACTCCGGGACAGGGGATTACTGATACGCAGTATTTT	CASTRTPGQGITDTQYF
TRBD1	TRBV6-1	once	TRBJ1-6	TGTGCCAGCAGGGGACAGGGCTCCTATAATTCACCCCTCCACTTT	CASRGQGSYNSPLHF
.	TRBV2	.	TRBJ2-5	TGTGCCAGCAGTGAACGCGGCCAAGTTTCCCAGTACTTC	CASSERGQVSQYF
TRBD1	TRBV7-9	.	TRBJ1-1	TGTGCCAGCAGCTTTGGGACAGGGGCGAACACTGAAGCTTTCTTT	CASSFGTGANTEAFF
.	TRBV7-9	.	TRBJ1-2	TGTGCCAGCAGCTTAGGCAGGGCTTATGGCTACACCTTC	CASSLGRAYGYTF
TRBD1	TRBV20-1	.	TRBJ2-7	TGCAGTGTGGGGACAGGGTCCTACGAGCAGTACTTC	CSVGTGSYEQYF